These T cell receptor beta chains were read from a single sample in a study of cytotoxic CD8 clonotypes in ibrutinib-treated CLL. Profiled with immunoSEQ multiplex PCR; TCRdb holds only in-frame clones, not every one. The repertoire includes about 140,000 clones, 80% of them detected once, and less than 9% sits in the top ten. This specimen consisted of PBMCs, obtained after 36 months of ibrutinib treatment. All receptors come from a human donor with chronic lymphocytic leukemia. CDR3s include the opening cysteine and the closing phenylalanine or tryptophan. D genes are given only for firm matches. Clone size, where shown, is once, few, many, or a class for clones that have expanded.

abundance	v_gene	j_gene	len	d_gene	CDR3aa	CDR3nt
NA	TRBV4-1	TRBJ2-1	16	TRBD2	CASSQYTSGMYNEQFF	TGCGCCAGCAGCCAATACACTAGCGGAATGTACAATGAGCAGTTCTTC
once	TRBV4-1	TRBJ1-6	17	TRBD1	CASSMGQGSSYNSPLHF	TGCGCCAGCAGCATGGGACAGGGAAGCTCCTATAATTCACCCCTCCACTTT
NA	TRBV7-6	TRBJ2-7	16	TRBD2	CASSRGLAQSSYEQYF	TGTGCCAGCAGCCGCGGACTAGCTCAGAGCTCCTACGAGCAGTACTTC
NA	TRBV5-1	TRBJ2-3	13	NA	CASSLQDTDTQYF	TGCGCCAGCAGCTTGCAGGACACAGATACGCAGTATTTT
NA	TRBV4-1	TRBJ2-5	16	TRBD1	CASSQGYTGGVETQYF	TGCGCCAGCAGCCAAGGGTATACAGGGGGTGTTGAGACCCAGTACTTC
NA	TRBV6-5	TRBJ1-2	15	TRBD1	CASSDPGQGGYGYTF	TGTGCCAGCAGCGACCCGGGACAGGGGGGCTATGGCTACACCTTC
few	TRBV27	TRBJ2-3	15	NA	CASSLGGRSTDTQYF	TGTGCCAGCAGTTTGGGAGGCAGAAGCACAGATACGCAGTATTTT
NA	TRBV7-9	TRBJ2-1	15	TRBD1	CASSYGTGVYNEQFF	TGTGCCAGCAGCTACGGGACAGGGGTTTACAATGAGCAGTTCTTC
NA	TRBV11-3	TRBJ2-1	17	TRBD1	CASSPAQQGAKNNEQFF	TGTGCCAGCAGCCCGGCCCAACAGGGGGCCAAGAACAATGAGCAGTTCTTC
NA	TRBV10-3	TRBJ1-1	14	NA	CAISESTGYTEAFF	TGTGCCATCAGTGAGTCGACAGGCTACACTGAAGCTTTCTTT
NA	TRBV4-1	TRBJ2-1	16	NA	CASSQDSGVSYNEQFF	TGCGCCAGCAGCCAAGATTCAGGGGTTTCCTACAATGAGCAGTTCTTC
NA	TRBV5-4	TRBJ1-6	15	NA	CASSLEAFPETPLHF	TGTGCCAGCAGCTTGGAGGCTTTTCCGGAAACACCCCTCCACTTT
NA	TRBV4-1	TRBJ2-3	19	TRBD2	CASSRFPGLAGTRTDTQYF	TGCGCCAGCAGCCGATTCCCGGGACTAGCGGGTACCCGCACAGATACGCAGTATTTT
NA	TRBV13	TRBJ2-7	15	TRBD2	CASSLYLAGGLEQYF	TGTGCCAGCAGCCTATATCTAGCGGGGGGGCTGGAGCAGTACTTC
NA	TRBV28	TRBJ1-5	15	NA	CASRLDRPNEQPQHF	TGTGCCAGCAGACTCGACAGACCTAACGAACAGCCCCAGCATTTT
NA	TRBV7-8	TRBJ2-1	14	TRBD2	CASSPGLATNEQFF	TGTGCCAGCAGCCCCGGACTAGCGACGAATGAGCAGTTCTTC
NA	TRBV7-9	TRBJ2-1	15	NA	CASSFQQGRYNEQFF	TGTGCCAGCAGCTTCCAACAGGGAAGGTACAATGAGCAGTTCTTC
once	TRBV10-1	TRBJ2-1	12	TRBD1	CASSGSLTGAIF	TGCGCCAGCAGTGGGTCTTTGACAGGGGCCATCTTC
once	TRBV10-2	TRBJ1-6	14	NA	CASSGGRYNSPLHF	TGCGCCAGCAGTGGGGGTAGATATAATTCACCCCTCCACTTT
NA	TRBV28	TRBJ2-4	13	NA	CASTKGGVDIQYF	TGTGCCAGCACTAAAGGGGGGGTGGACATTCAGTACTTC
few	TRBV5-1	TRBJ2-2	18	TRBD1	CASSLGQGWIRDTGELFF	TGCGCCAGCAGCCTCGGACAGGGTTGGATTAGGGACACCGGGGAGCTGTTTTTT
NA	TRBV7-3	TRBJ1-1	15	NA	CASSRMPGMNTEAFF	TGTGCCAGCAGCCGCATGCCGGGTATGAACACTGAAGCTTTCTTT
NA	TRBV4-1	TRBJ2-7	14	TRBD2	CASSHQREGYEQYF	TGCGCCAGCAGCCATCAGCGGGAGGGCTACGAGCAGTACTTC
few	TRBV7-9	TRBJ1-1	12	NA	CASSLFGGEAFF	TGTGCCAGCAGTCTGTTCGGGGGAGAAGCTTTCTTT
few	TRBV28	TRBJ1-1	12	TRBD1	CASTTGGTEAFF	TGTGCCAGCACGACAGGGGGCACTGAAGCTTTCTTT